Listed below are T cell receptor beta chains from one sample, sequenced in a study of immune reconstitution after stem cell transplant in scleroderma. TCRdb fed the RT-PCR reads into MiXCR, producing one record per CDR3 protein. The table shows some 2,200 distinct CDR3 sequences, with 7.4% occurring only once. Sampling took place before or after autologous hematopoietic stem cell transplantation (not recorded which). These receptors all stem from a male donor with systemic sclerosis. CDR3s include the opening cysteine and the closing phenylalanine or tryptophan. D genes are given only for firm matches. Only some rows state a clone size, as once, few, many or a class for expanded clones.

J gene | V gene | clone size | D gene | CDR3 protein | CDR3 DNA
TRBJ2-1 | TRBV5-1 | medium-sized | TRBD1 | CASSGIIQGYNEQFF | TGCGCCAGCAGCGGAATAATACAGGGGTACAATGAGCAGTTCTTC
TRBJ2-3 | TRBV20-1 | NA | TRBD2 | CSARGLAEDTDTQYF | TGCAGTGCTAGAGGACTAGCGGAGGACACAGATACGCAGTATTTT
TRBJ2-1 | TRBV5-1 | medium-sized | NA | CASSLGTISVGVDEQFF | TGCGCCAGCAGCTTGGGGACTATAAGTGTGGGTGTCGATGAGCAGTTCTTC
TRBJ2-3 | TRBV29-1 | medium-sized | NA | CSVDLDRTDTQYF | TGCAGCGTTGACCTGGACCGCACAGATACGCAGTATTTT
TRBJ2-4 | TRBV19 | NA | NA | CASKPSGRTTKNIQYF | TGTGCCAGTAAGCCCTCTGGACGGACTACCAAAAACATTCAGTACTTC